This TCR beta chain comes out of a study of blood T cells in healthy people across ages. This CDR3 is 14 amino acids long. Germline-derived CDR1 and CDR2 are SGHTA and FQGNSA. Trimming removed 1 base from V and 11 bases from J; junction bases left unmatched: 9. Together with a sample-barcoded 5' primer, a J-beta primer mix was included in a second PCR lasting about 6 to 11 cycles. TCRdb itself ran the 5' RACE reads through MiXCR, one entry per CDR3 protein. The sample holds about 760,000 distinct CDR3 sequences, around 50% seen once. The V gene is TRBV7-2, the J gene TRBJ2-5; 8 bases align to TRBD1. Sequenced input: blood. This TCR was recovered from a man in his forties in good health. CDR3 region: CASSLEARGRWQYF. The CDR3 coding sequence is TGTGCCAGCAGCTTAGAGGCCAGGGGGCGGTGGCAGTACTTC.